Listed below are T cell receptor beta chains from one sample, sequenced in a study of vaccination effects on CD4 cells after COVID-19. No antigen has been identified for these receptors. The assay was immunoSEQ multiplex PCR, and TCRdb's table has in-frame clones only and misses some. The sample holds more than 35,000 clones, roughly 72% seen once. The starting material was CD4+ T cells from PBMCs cultured without peptide, obtained after COVID-19 vaccination. The receptors here all came from a human donor who received a COVID-19 vaccine. Each CDR3 is given with its conserved first and last residue. A D gene is named only where the DNA matches it firmly. Size is omitted from some rows. Given values are once, few, many or a class for expanded clones.

cdr3_nt: TGCGCCAGCAGCATGGCTACTAACAATGAGCAGTTCTTC; cdr3_aa: CASSMATNNEQFF; j_call: TRBJ2-1; d_call: -; clone_size: -; v_call: TRBV5-1
cdr3_nt: TGTGCCACCGCTTCTCCCCGAAGGAGCGGGACAGATGGCTACACCTTC; cdr3_aa: CATASPRRSGTDGYTF; j_call: TRBJ1-2; d_call: TRBD1; clone_size: -; v_call: TRBV24-1
cdr3_nt: TGCGCCAGCAGACCGTCCGGGACTAGCGGGGGGGCCGGCTACAATGAGCAGTTCTTC; cdr3_aa: CASRPSGTSGGAGYNEQFF; j_call: TRBJ2-1; d_call: TRBD2; clone_size: -; v_call: TRBV5-1
cdr3_nt: TGTGCCAGCAGTTTCCAGGCGGGACCCTACGAGCAGTACTTC; cdr3_aa: CASSFQAGPYEQYF; j_call: TRBJ2-7; d_call: -; clone_size: -; v_call: TRBV6-2/TRBV6-3
cdr3_nt: TGCAGTGCTAGTGACATAGATACGCAGTATTTT; cdr3_aa: CSASDIDTQYF; j_call: TRBJ2-3; d_call: -; clone_size: -; v_call: TRBV20-1
cdr3_nt: TGTGCCAGCAGTTTAGGGGCGCAGTATTTT; cdr3_aa: CASSLGAQYF; j_call: TRBJ2-3; d_call: -; clone_size: once; v_call: TRBV12-3/TRBV12-4
cdr3_nt: TGTGCCATCAGTGAGTCAGAGACCCAGTACTTC; cdr3_aa: CAISESETQYF; j_call: TRBJ2-5; d_call: -; clone_size: -; v_call: TRBV10-3
cdr3_nt: TGCGCCAGCAGCCAAGATCCTACAGACGGCGCAACTAATGAAAAACTGTTTTTT; cdr3_aa: CASSQDPTDGATNEKLFF; j_call: TRBJ1-4; d_call: -; clone_size: -; v_call: TRBV4-1
cdr3_nt: TGCGCCAGCAGCCACGGACAGGGCTCGAACACTGAAGCTTTCTTT; cdr3_aa: CASSHGQGSNTEAFF; j_call: TRBJ1-1; d_call: TRBD1; clone_size: -; v_call: TRBV4-1
cdr3_nt: TGTGCCAGCAGTGACGGTCTAGCGTTTAATGAGCAGTTCTTC; cdr3_aa: CASSDGLAFNEQFF; j_call: TRBJ2-1; d_call: -; clone_size: -; v_call: TRBV6-4
cdr3_nt: TGTGCCAGCAGCGAGGTTGCAACTAATGAAAAACTGTTTTTT; cdr3_aa: CASSEVATNEKLFF; j_call: TRBJ1-4; d_call: -; clone_size: -; v_call: TRBV9
cdr3_nt: TGTGCCAGCAGCTTAATGGGACAGGGCACAGATACGCAGTATTTT; cdr3_aa: CASSLMGQGTDTQYF; j_call: TRBJ2-3; d_call: TRBD1; clone_size: -; v_call: TRBV11-2
cdr3_nt: TGTGCCAGCAGTGAAGGGGGCCAGGGTTGGGGCTACACCTTC; cdr3_aa: CASSEGGQGWGYTF; j_call: TRBJ1-2; d_call: -; clone_size: -; v_call: TRBV2
cdr3_nt: TGTGCCACCGATCTTGACGACAGGGGAATTCCCTACGAGCAGTACTTC; cdr3_aa: CATDLDDRGIPYEQYF; j_call: TRBJ2-7; d_call: TRBD1; clone_size: few; v_call: TRBV10-3
cdr3_nt: TGTGCCAGCAGTTACTCGATTGACAGGGTAGGCACTGAAGCTTTCTTT; cdr3_aa: CASSYSIDRVGTEAFF; j_call: TRBJ1-1; d_call: TRBD1; clone_size: -; v_call: TRBV6-5
cdr3_nt: TGTGCCAGCAGTTTAGGGGTGGGGTACTCCTACGAGCAGTACTTC; cdr3_aa: CASSLGVGYSYEQYF; j_call: TRBJ2-7; d_call: -; clone_size: -; v_call: TRBV28
cdr3_nt: TGTGCCAGCAGGGTTGACACCCTCTATGGCTACACCTTC; cdr3_aa: CASRVDTLYGYTF; j_call: TRBJ1-2; d_call: -; clone_size: -; v_call: TRBV2
cdr3_nt: TGCGCCAGCAGCTTGGGACAAAGCAATCAGCCCCAGCATTTT; cdr3_aa: CASSLGQSNQPQHF; j_call: TRBJ1-5; d_call: -; clone_size: -; v_call: TRBV5-1
cdr3_nt: TGTGCCAGCTCACCAATAAGCGGGGGGGTGTACAATGAGCAGTTCTTC; cdr3_aa: CASSPISGGVYNEQFF; j_call: TRBJ2-1; d_call: TRBD2; clone_size: -; v_call: TRBV18
cdr3_nt: TGTGCCAGCAGTTCTGCACCACTACGAGAACAGTACTTC; cdr3_aa: CASSSAPLREQYF; j_call: TRBJ2-7; d_call: -; clone_size: -; v_call: TRBV12-3/TRBV12-4
cdr3_nt: TGTGCCAGCAGCCGGGAAGGGGCCTACAATGAGCAGTTCTTC; cdr3_aa: CASSREGAYNEQFF; j_call: TRBJ2-1; d_call: -; clone_size: few; v_call: TRBV7-9
cdr3_nt: TGTGCCAGCAGGGCAGACGAGGGGGGCAATCAGCCCCAGCATTTT; cdr3_aa: CASRADEGGNQPQHF; j_call: TRBJ1-5; d_call: -; clone_size: -; v_call: TRBV6-6
cdr3_nt: TGTGCCAGCAGATTGGACAGGGCGATGGCCTACGAGCAGTACTTC; cdr3_aa: CASRLDRAMAYEQYF; j_call: TRBJ2-7; d_call: TRBD1; clone_size: -; v_call: TRBV7-8
cdr3_nt: TGTGCCAGCAGGGACGGACAGGGGGAATTCAATCAGCCCCAGCATTTT; cdr3_aa: CASRDGQGEFNQPQHF; j_call: TRBJ1-5; d_call: TRBD1; clone_size: -; v_call: TRBV6-4
cdr3_nt: TGTGCCAGCAGCTTAGCGAGGACTAGCGACTACAATGAGCAGTTCTTC; cdr3_aa: CASSLARTSDYNEQFF; j_call: TRBJ2-1; d_call: TRBD2; clone_size: -; v_call: TRBV11-3
cdr3_nt: TGTGCCAGCGAAGGGCAGGGGAGAGTTGGCTACACCTTC; cdr3_aa: CASEGQGRVGYTF; j_call: TRBJ1-2; d_call: -; clone_size: -; v_call: TRBV25-1
cdr3_nt: TGTGCCACCAGTGCTGGCGGGAACTATGGCTACACCTTC; cdr3_aa: CATSAGGNYGYTF; j_call: TRBJ1-2; d_call: -; clone_size: few; v_call: TRBV24-1
cdr3_nt: TGTGCCAGCAGCTTAGAGGGCACAGATACGCAGTATTTT; cdr3_aa: CASSLEGTDTQYF; j_call: TRBJ2-3; d_call: -; clone_size: -; v_call: TRBV7-9
cdr3_nt: TGTGCCAGCAATCGGAGGGGGGTTAATGAAAAACTGTTTTTT; cdr3_aa: CASNRRGVNEKLFF; j_call: TRBJ1-4; d_call: -; clone_size: -; v_call: TRBV5-4
cdr3_nt: TGTGCCAGCAGCCCCCTTGGCGGGGGGGCCAGGGAGACCCAGTACTTC; cdr3_aa: CASSPLGGGARETQYF; j_call: TRBJ2-5; d_call: TRBD2; clone_size: -; v_call: TRBV11-2
cdr3_nt: TGCAGCGTTGAAATTCCCAGTGGGGGGAACAGCAATCAGCCCCAGCATTTT; cdr3_aa: CSVEIPSGGNSNQPQHF; j_call: TRBJ1-5; d_call: -; clone_size: -; v_call: TRBV29-1
cdr3_nt: TGTGCCAGCAGTTCCCCTTTTAATGAAAAACTGTTTTTT; cdr3_aa: CASSSPFNEKLFF; j_call: TRBJ1-4; d_call: -; clone_size: -; v_call: TRBV27
cdr3_nt: TGTGCCATCAGTGACCGGGCAGATACGCAGTATTTT; cdr3_aa: CAISDRADTQYF; j_call: TRBJ2-3; d_call: -; clone_size: -; v_call: TRBV10-3